This passage covers 17 T cell receptor beta chains from one sample sequenced in a study of T cells expressing NK-cell markers. TCRdb re-called the 5' RACE reads and catalogs CDR3 proteins one per entry, DNA excluded. The table lists 350,000 to 400,000 distinct CDR3 sequences. Sequenced input: blood T cells: a sorted CD56 or NKG2C T cell subset, CD4+ or CD8+ T cells, or bulk PBMC T cells (not recorded which). The receptors shown here come from a woman aged 45 to 65 in good health.

The chain uses TRBV5-1 and TRBJ2-1; without DNA, the TCRdb call of TRBD2 cannot be checked. The CDR3 consists of 13 residues. The germline V gene encodes CDR1 SGHRS and CDR2 YFSETQ. CDR3 sequence reads: CASKERVHNEQFF.

The V call is TRBV7-9, the J call TRBJ1-1; TCRdb calls TRBD1, which cannot be checked without DNA. The germline V gene encodes CDR1 SEHNR and CDR2 FQNEAQ (reference sequence). This CDR3 has 13 amino acids. CDR3 amino acids: CASSLQEQVGAFF.

The V and J genes are TRBV5-1 and TRBJ1-2. This CDR3 is built from 12 residues. Per the germline V gene, CDR1 is SGHRS and CDR2 is YFSETQ. This CDR3 is CASSLASEGYTF.

The V and J genes are TRBV4-1 and TRBJ1-3. The germline V gene has CDR1 MGHRA and CDR2 YSYEKL. The CDR3 length is 16 residues. The CDR3 protein is CASSSVGIFAGNTIYF.

The chain has TRBV19 and TRBJ2-2; with no DNA, the TCRdb D assignment of TRBD1 cannot be verified. The CDR3 contains 16 residues. Germline-derived CDR1 and CDR2 are LNHDA and SQIVND (reference sequence). CDR3 residues: CASKGWGGQNTGELFF.

The chain joins TRBV25-1 to TRBJ1-5; the D call of TRBD1 rests on TCRdb alone, since no DNA is present to check it. There are 14 residues in the CDR3. Germline V gene data show CDR1 as MGHDK and CDR2 as SYGVNS. The CDR3 region is CASRDSGGNQPQHF.

This chain uses TRBV24-1 with TRBJ2-1; TCRdb's D call of TRBD2 is untestable without DNA. The CDR3 extends over 15 amino acids. Germline CDR1 and CDR2: KGHDR and SFDVKD. This chain's CDR3 is CATSDWGTSGAEQFF.

The chain joins TRBV28 to TRBJ1-2; the D call of TRBD1 rests on TCRdb alone, since no DNA is present to check it. This CDR3 is 13 amino acids long. Germline CDR1 is MDHEN and CDR2 is SYDVKM. CDR3: CAILRDNLYGYTF.

The gene calls are TRBV28 and TRBJ2-7. CDR1 and CDR2 from the germline V gene are MDHEN and SYDVKM. The CDR3 loop spans 16 amino acids. CDR3 residues: CASSSMGLTFSYEQYF.

The chain joins TRBV29-1 to TRBJ2-2; there is no DNA to check the TCRdb D call of TRBD2. The CDR3 extends over 17 amino acids. Germline V gene sequence: CDR1 SQVTM, CDR2 ANQGSEA. CDR3 in amino acids: CSVETPSGRMRRGELFF.

This chain links TRBV2 with TRBJ2-1; TCRdb designates TRBD2, a call that cannot be tested without DNA. The CDR3 consists of 13 residues. Per germline, CDR1 SNHLY and CDR2 FYNNEI. The CDR3 reads CASSGIAGSFEFF.

The chain employs TRBV21-1 and TRBJ2-3; checking the TCRdb D call of TRBD2 is not possible without DNA. TRBV21-1 is annotated as a pseudogene. This CDR3 has 14 amino acids. CDR3 residues: CASSKGRGTDTQYF.

The chain links TRBV5-5 to TRBJ2-3. Germline CDR1 is SGHKS and CDR2 is YYEKEE (reference sequence). The CDR3 has 16 residues. The CDR3 spells CASSLAVAANTDTQYF.

The rearrangement joins TRBV9 to TRBJ1-1; the D call of TRBD1 rests on TCRdb alone, since no DNA is present to check it. Germline V gene data show CDR1 as SGDLS and CDR2 as YYNGEE. This CDR3 comprises 13 residues. CDR3 region: CASSVAQTGRAFF.

The chain employs TRBV12-3 or TRBV12-4 and TRBJ2-2. The CDR3 sequence is 11 residues long. The CDR3 spells CASRRAGELFF.

V gene TRBV10-3 combines with J gene TRBJ1-1; TCRdb picks TRBD1, but there is no DNA to check that call. Germline V gene data show CDR1 as ENHRY and CDR2 as SYGVKD. The CDR3 totals 14 residues. CDR3 protein: CAISEVVGGTEAFF.

The rearrangement links TRBV6-5 to TRBJ1-1. CDR3 length equals 14 residues. CDR1 MNHEY and CDR2 SVGAGI come from the germline V gene. This CDR3 reads CASSGFAENTEAFF.